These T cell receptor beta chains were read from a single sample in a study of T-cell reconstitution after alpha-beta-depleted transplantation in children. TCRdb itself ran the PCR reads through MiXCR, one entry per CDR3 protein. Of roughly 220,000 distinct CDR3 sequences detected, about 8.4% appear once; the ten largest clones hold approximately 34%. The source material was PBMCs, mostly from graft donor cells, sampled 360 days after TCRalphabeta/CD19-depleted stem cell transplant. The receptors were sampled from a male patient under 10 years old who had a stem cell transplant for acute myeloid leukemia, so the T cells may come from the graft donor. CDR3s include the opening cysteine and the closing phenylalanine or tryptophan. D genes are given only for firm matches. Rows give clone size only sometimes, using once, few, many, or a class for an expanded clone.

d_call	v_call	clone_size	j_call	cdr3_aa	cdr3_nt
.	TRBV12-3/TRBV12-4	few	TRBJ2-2	CASSLYGLGDTGELFF	TGTGCCAGCAGTTTGTACGGGTTGGGGGACACCGGGGAGCTGTTTTTT
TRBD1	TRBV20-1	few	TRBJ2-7	CSAGTGGLYEQYF	TGCAGTGCTGGGACAGGGGGCCTCTACGAGCAGTACTTC
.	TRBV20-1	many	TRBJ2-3	CSASGSGGPDTQYF	TGCAGTGCTAGTGGTTCCGGGGGACCAGATACGCAGTATTTT
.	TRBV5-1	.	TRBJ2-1	CASSPPPDHDEQFF	TGCGCCAGCAGCCCACCCCCGGACCACGATGAGCAGTTCTTC
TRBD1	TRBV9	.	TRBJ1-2	CASSRDRSYGYTF	TGTGCCAGCAGCCGGGACAGATCATATGGCTACACCTTC
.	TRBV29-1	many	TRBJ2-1	CSVGGTEQFF	TGCAGCGTTGGGGGTACTGAGCAGTTCTTC
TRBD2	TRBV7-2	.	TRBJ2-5	CASSVLAGGPVGETQYF	TGTGCCAGCAGCGTACTAGCGGGAGGCCCAGTGGGGGAGACCCAGTACTTC
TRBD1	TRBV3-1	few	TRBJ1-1	CASSPGQGAHTEAFF	TGTGCCAGCAGCCCTGGACAGGGGGCTCACACTGAAGCTTTCTTT
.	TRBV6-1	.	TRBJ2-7	CASDSDSYEQYF	TGTGCCAGTGACAGTGACTCCTACGAGCAGTACTTC
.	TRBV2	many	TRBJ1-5	CASSDGLVSQHF	TGTGCCAGCAGTGACGGATTAGTATCCCAGCATTTT
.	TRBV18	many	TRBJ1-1	CASSRQVSEAFF	TGTGCCAGCTCACGTCAGGTTTCTGAAGCTTTCTTT
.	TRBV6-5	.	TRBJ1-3	CASSYLTGTGNTIYF	TGTGCCAGCAGTTACCTCACAGGGACCGGAAACACCATATATTTT
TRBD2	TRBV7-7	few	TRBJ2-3	CASSKWTSGRFSTDTQYF	TGTGCTAGCAGCAAGTGGACTAGCGGACGCTTTAGCACAGATACGCAGTATTTT
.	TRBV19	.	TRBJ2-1	CASSMGSGEHNEQFF	TGTGCCAGTAGTATGGGAAGCGGAGAGCACAATGAGCAGTTCTTC
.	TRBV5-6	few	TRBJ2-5	CASSTRETQYF	TGTGCCAGCAGTACGCGAGAGACCCAGTACTTC
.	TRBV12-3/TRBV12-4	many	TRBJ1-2	CASSEGRNYGYTF	TGTGCCAGCAGTGAAGGGAGAAACTATGGCTACACCTTC
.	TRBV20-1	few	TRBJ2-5	CSASSGKETQYF	TGCAGTGCTAGTAGCGGAAAAGAGACCCAGTACTTC
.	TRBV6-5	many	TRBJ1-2	CASSPDLLNYGYTF	TGTGCCAGCAGTCCAGACCTACTTAACTATGGCTACACCTTC
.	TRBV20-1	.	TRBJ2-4	CSASSTAKNIQYF	TGCAGTGCTTCTAGTACAGCCAAAAACATTCAGTACTTC
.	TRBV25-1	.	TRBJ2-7	CASSHGGRDNYYEQYF	TGTGCCAGCAGTCACGGGGGAAGGGACAACTACTACGAGCAGTACTTC
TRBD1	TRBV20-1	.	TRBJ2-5	CRAGQGLQETQYF	TGCAGGGCTGGACAGGGCCTACAAGAGACCCAGTACTTC
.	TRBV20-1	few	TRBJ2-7	CSALHSVLYEQYF	TGCAGTGCTCTCCACTCTGTGCTGTACGAGCAGTACTTC
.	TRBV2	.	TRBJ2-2	CASSEEGHSGELFF	TGTGCCAGCAGCGAGGAGGGGCATAGCGGGGAGCTGTTTTTT
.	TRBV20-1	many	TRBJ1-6	CSARKEGSPLHF	TGCAGTGCTAGAAAAGAAGGTTCACCCCTCCACTTT
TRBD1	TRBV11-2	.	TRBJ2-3	CASSSDRTGATDTQYF	TGTGCCAGCAGCTCAGACCGGACAGGGGCCACAGATACGCAGTATTTT
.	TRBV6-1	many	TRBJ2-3	CASSRVPPNTQYF	TGTGCCAGCAGCCGGGTCCCCCCAAATACGCAGTATTTT
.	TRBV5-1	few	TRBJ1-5	CASSWGVNQPQHF	TGCGCCAGCAGCTGGGGGGTTAATCAGCCCCAGCATTTT
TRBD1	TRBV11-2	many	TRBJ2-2	CASSLDPEDKLWDRGFTGELFF	TGTGCCAGCAGCTTAGACCCAGAGGACAAACTTTGGGACAGGGGGTTCACCGGGGAGCTGTTTTTT
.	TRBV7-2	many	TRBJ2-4	CASSPRGKNIQYF	TGTGCCAGCAGCCCCCGGGGCAAAAACATTCAGTACTTC
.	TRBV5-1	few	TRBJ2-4	CASSFGGGGPKNIQYF	TGCGCCAGCAGCTTTGGAGGAGGGGGGCCCAAAAACATTCAGTACTTC
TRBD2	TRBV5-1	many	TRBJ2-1	CASSIVAGDDNEQFF	TGCGCCAGCAGTATCGTAGCGGGGGACGACAATGAGCAGTTCTTC
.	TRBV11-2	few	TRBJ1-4	CASSPSLRTSNEKLFF	TGTGCCAGCAGCCCTAGCCTACGCACATCCAATGAAAAACTGTTTTTT
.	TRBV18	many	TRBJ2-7	CASSPMGDHEQYF	TGTGCCAGCTCACCTATGGGGGACCACGAGCAGTACTTC
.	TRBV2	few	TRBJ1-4	CASSDRGGEKLFF	TGTGCCAGCAGTGACAGGGGCGGTGAAAAACTGTTTTTT
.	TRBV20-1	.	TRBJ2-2	CSARGQGRMNTGELFF	TGCAGTGCTAGGGGCCAGGGGCGGATGAACACCGGGGAGCTGTTTTTT
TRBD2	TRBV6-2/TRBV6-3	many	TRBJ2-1	CASSTLGLAGVDEQFF	TGTGCCAGCAGCACACTTGGACTAGCGGGGGTCGATGAGCAGTTCTTC
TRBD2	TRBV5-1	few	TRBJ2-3	CASSSGLAGGADTQYF	TGCGCCAGCAGCTCAGGACTAGCGGGAGGAGCAGATACGCAGTATTTT
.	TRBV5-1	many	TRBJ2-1	CASSLLIMGLASGEQFF	TGCGCCAGCAGCTTGTTAATCATGGGGCTAGCATCTGGTGAGCAGTTCTTC
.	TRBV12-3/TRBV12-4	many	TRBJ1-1	CASRNRVTEAFF	TGTGCCAGCAGAAACAGGGTCACTGAAGCTTTCTTT
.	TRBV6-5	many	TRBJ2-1	CASSYSKSRPTYNEQFF	TGTGCCAGCAGTTACTCGAAAAGTAGGCCAACCTACAATGAGCAGTTCTTC
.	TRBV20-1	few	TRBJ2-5	CSARRGRDETQYF	TGCAGTGCCCGCAGGGGCAGAGATGAGACCCAGTACTTC
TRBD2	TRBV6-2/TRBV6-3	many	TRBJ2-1	CASSCSGIEQFF	TGTGCCAGCAGTTGTAGCGGGATAGAGCAGTTCTTC
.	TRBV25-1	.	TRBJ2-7	CASSPPGRPYEQYF	TGTGCCAGCAGTCCGCCGGGACGGCCCTACGAGCAGTACTTC
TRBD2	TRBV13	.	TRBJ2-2	CASSFQRGGVHTGELFF	TGTGCCAGCAGCTTCCAGCGGGGTGGGGTGCACACCGGGGAGCTGTTTTTT
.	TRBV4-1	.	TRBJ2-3	CASSQGAHRAEPPTDTQYF	TGCGCCAGCAGCCAAGGGGCACATCGGGCAGAACCTCCCACAGATACGCAGTATTTT
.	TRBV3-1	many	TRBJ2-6	CASSQAGAGANVLTF	TGTGCCAGCAGCCAAGCAGGGGCCGGGGCCAACGTCCTGACTTTC
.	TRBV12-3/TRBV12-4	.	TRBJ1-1	CASSKHSRDANGEAFF	TGTGCCAGCAGTAAACATAGCCGGGACGCTAATGGTGAAGCTTTCTTT
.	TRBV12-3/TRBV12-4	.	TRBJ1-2	CASSLIGFPGGYTF	TGTGCCAGCAGTTTGATTGGGTTCCCGGGAGGCTACACCTTC
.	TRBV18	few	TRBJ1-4	CASSPADTAGWSEKLFF	TGTGCCAGCTCACCGGCCGACACGGCAGGGTGGAGTGAAAAACTGTTTTTT
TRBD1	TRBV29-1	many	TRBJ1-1	CSVTDRQGGGTEAFF	TGCAGCGTTACCGATAGACAGGGCGGTGGGACTGAAGCTTTCTTT
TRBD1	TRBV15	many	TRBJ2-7	CATSRNGQGTYEQYF	TGTGCCACCAGCAGAAACGGACAGGGGACCTACGAGCAGTACTTC
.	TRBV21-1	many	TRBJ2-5	CASSKFGGLAVQETQYF	TGTGCCAGCAGCAAATTCGGGGGACTAGCGGTACAAGAGACCCAGTACTTC
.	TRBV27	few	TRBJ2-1	CASTNGWQPNEQFF	TGTGCCAGCACGAATGGGTGGCAACCCAATGAGCAGTTCTTC
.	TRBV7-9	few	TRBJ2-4	CASSPPGTGAKNIQYF	TGTGCCAGCAGTCCCCCCGGGACCGGAGCCAAAAACATTCAGTACTTC
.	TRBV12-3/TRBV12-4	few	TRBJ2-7	CASSLDRDYEQYF	TGTGCCAGCAGTTTGGACAGAGACTACGAGCAGTACTTC